What follows are 15 T cell receptor beta chains derived from one specimen sequenced in a study of OX40 agonist ivuxolimab in advanced cancers. Sequencing used immunoSEQ multiplex PCR; TCRdb keeps in-frame clones, though not all of them. The sample lists some 60,000 clones, about 89% seen once, with about 14% in the top ten. Sequenced material: CD4+ or CD8+ T cells sorted from blood, taken in a trial of the OX40 agonist ivuxolimab. The receptor set was obtained from an adult with an advanced solid tumor such as melanoma, head and neck, liver or kidney cancer.

This rearrangement joins TRBV21-1 to TRBJ2-1; the DNA was not compared with TRBD2, the D call given in the table. TRBV21-1 is marked as a pseudogene. The CDR3 covers 17 residues. The CDR3 is CASSTSWTSGRIHEQFF. The CDR3 nucleotides read TGTGCCAGCAGCACGTCTTGGACTAGCGGGAGGATCCATGAGCAGTTCTTC.

The chain employs TRBV7-9 and TRBJ1-5, with D unclear. The CDR3 consists of 15 residues. Looked up from germline, CDR1 is SEHNR and CDR2 is FQNEAQ (reference sequence). The V and J ends lost 1 base and 0 bases respectively, with 7 bases between them. Written as DNA, the CDR3 is TGTGCCAGCAGCTTAGACCAATATAGCAATCAGCCCCAGCATTTT. It translates to CASSLDQYSNQPQHF.

This chain connects TRBV5-4 to TRBJ2-2; 16 nucleotides agree with TRBD2. The junction had 2 bases not matched to a gene; V was cut back by 7 bases and J by 5 bases. This CDR3 region has 15 residues. Germline-derived CDR1 and CDR2 are SGHNT and YYREEE (reference sequence). The chain's CDR3 is CASSGLAGGTGELFF. The CDR3 DNA sequence: TGTGCCAGCTCGGGACTAGCGGGAGGGACCGGGGAGCTGTTTTTT.

The rearrangement uses TRBV18 and TRBJ1-5, with 9 bases matching TRBD1. The CDR3 runs to 14 residues. Trimming removed 5 bases from V and 4 bases from J; junction bases left unmatched: 3. CDR1 is KGHSH and CDR2 is LQKENI in the germline V gene. Here the CDR3 DNA reads TGTGCCAGCTCATTCGGGACAGGGAATCAGCCCCAGCATTTT. Protein product: CASSFGTGNQPQHF.

V gene TRBV5-1 combines with J gene TRBJ1-1; 9 bases map to TRBD1. Germline V gene data show CDR1 as SGHRS and CDR2 as YFSETQ. The CDR3 totals 14 residues. Germline trimming cut 0 bases from V and 7 bases from J; bases unmatched to any gene: 4. CDR3 loop: CASSLAGQGFEAFF. The CDR3 DNA reads TGCGCCAGCAGCTTGGCGGGACAGGGCTTTGAAGCTTTCTTT.

The rearrangement uses TRBV7-2 and TRBJ1-3; a possible D gene is TRBD1 (5 bases). The CDR3 sequence is 14 residues long. V shed 1 base and J shed 4 bases, with 8 bases lying between them. From germline, CDR1 is SGHTA and CDR2 FQGNSA. CDR3 sequence (DNA): TGTGCCAGCAGCTTAGGACAGTACGGAAACACCATATATTTT. This sequence encodes CASSLGQYGNTIYF. The whole variable domain, remainder taken from reference TRBV7-2 and TRBJ1-3, is GAGVSQSPSNKVTEKGKDVELRCDPISGHTALYWYRQSLGQGLEFLIYFQGNSAPDKSGLPSDRFSAERTGGSVSTLTIQRTQQEDSAVYLCASSLGQYGNTIYFGEGSWLTVV.

The chain joins TRBV29-1 to TRBJ2-7, with TRBD1 matching 7 bases. The CDR3 has 13 residues. CDR1 and CDR2 (germline): SQVTM, ANQGSEA. V was clipped by 6 bases and J by 0 bases; unmatched bases: 5. As DNA, the CDR3 is TGCAGCGTCGAGGACAGGACCTCCTACGAGCAGTACTTC. As protein: CSVEDRTSYEQYF.

This chain joins TRBV6-5 and TRBJ1-1, with TRBD1 identical over 7 bases. V trimming: 5 bases; J trimming: 5 bases; junction bases outside the gene matches: 8. The V gene's germline CDR1 is MNHEY and CDR2 SVGAGI. This CDR3 is built from 14 residues. This CDR3 is CASSRVRGGTEAFF. DNA of the CDR3: TGTGCCAGCAGTCGGGTCAGGGGGGGAACTGAAGCTTTCTTT.

The CDR3 bases are TGTGCCAGCAGTGGGGACACCATCAATCAGCCCCAGCATTTT. This sequence encodes CASSGDTINQPQHF. The chain carries TRBV2 and TRBJ1-5, with a tentative D call TRBD1 (6 bases). Germline-derived CDR1 and CDR2 are SNHLY and FYNNEI. The V end lost 4 bases, the J end lost 3 bases, and 10 bases lay between the germline ends. The CDR3 is 14 residues long.

The chain joins TRBV19 to TRBJ1-4; no definite D call. Germline lookup yields CDR1 LNHDA and CDR2 SQIVND (reference sequence). Trimming cost V 2 bases and J 4 bases, with 11 bases left between them. The CDR3 contains 15 residues. The CDR3 sequence is CASSIKVGYNEKLFF. The CDR3 bases are TGTGCCAGTAGTATAAAAGTGGGGTATAATGAAAAACTGTTTTTT.

CDR3 in amino acids: CASSLTRLGQPQHF. CDR3 sequence (DNA): TGTGCCAGCAGTTTAACCCGGTTAGGGCAGCCCCAGCATTTT. This sequence joins TRBV27 and TRBJ1-5; no definite D call. V lost 2 bases, J lost 7 bases, and 12 bases lay in between. The CDR3 totals 14 residues. CDR1 MNHEY and CDR2 SMNVEV come from the germline V gene (reference sequence).

The V call is TRBV19, the J call TRBJ1-2, with D possibly matching TRBD1 (6 bases). Germline-derived CDR1 and CDR2 are LNHDA and SQIVND (reference sequence). This CDR3 region has 14 residues. V was cut by 3 bases and J by 4 bases, with 12 bases left in between. CDR3 residues: CASSIQGLGYGYTF. In DNA form, the CDR3 reads TGTGCCAGTAGTATCCAGGGGCTCGGCTATGGCTACACCTTC.

The V call is TRBV18, the J call TRBJ1-1; no definite D call. CDR1 and CDR2 (germline): KGHSH, LQKENI. V was trimmed by 2 bases and J by 2 bases, leaving 9 bases between them. The CDR3 spans 14 residues. CDR3: CASSPDQINTEAFF. The CDR3 DNA sequence: TGTGCCAGCTCACCAGACCAGATAAACACTGAAGCTTTCTTT.

With regard to this clone: At one end the junction does not follow the germline gene, possibly because of a read error. The rearrangement links TRBV7-7 to TRBJ2-5; 7 bases align to TRBD2. The CDR3 covers 13 residues. Germline V gene data show CDR1 as SSHAT and CDR2 as FNYEAQ (reference sequence). CDR3: CASSNGLVGTQYF. CDR3 sequence (DNA): TGTGCTAGCAGCAACGGACTAGTTGGGACCCAGTACTTC.

This chain uses TRBV4-3 with TRBJ2-2; no clear D gene. This CDR3 spans 14 amino acids. The germline gives CDR1 LGHNA, CDR2 YSLEER. The V end was cut by 2 bases, the J end by 5 bases, with 9 bases between. Here the CDR3 DNA reads TGCGCCAGCAGCCAATGGACCCCAACCGGGGAGCTGTTTTTT. This translates into CASSQWTPTGELFF.